Below, one TCR beta chain is given with its context. Its antigen is unknown. One end of the junction does not line up with germline, which may come from a read error. The entry originates in a study of tumor-infiltrating lymphocytes in primary liver carcinoma. Bulk tissue was left unsorted, and RNA and DNA were co-extracted from roughly 20-30 mg of it. Those sampled were patients whose primary liver carcinoma was treated by surgical resection. The input was 450 to 550 ng total RNA; TCR beta cDNA was made from it with a constant-region primer. Library construction for TCR beta comprised three nested multiplex PCR rounds performed with slightly modified ARM-PCR. PCR rounds one and two used TRBV1-TRBV30 forward primers with a C-beta reverse primer for 10 cycles each. TCRdb reprocessed the multiplex PCR reads with MiXCR, giving one entry per CDR3 protein. The sample includes about 100,000 distinct CDR3 sequences, around 66% of them seen just once.

Overall study findings and caveats: All five tumor regions shared only about 8-24% of top clones.

CDR3 length: 15 residues. Germline assignment: CDR1 SGHVS and CDR2 FQNEAQ. The receptor was isolated from a woman aged 55-69 years with primary liver carcinoma and hepatitis B virus infection. This chain joins TRBV7-8 and TRBJ1-5; D is perhaps TRBD1 (6 bases). Sequenced: liver tumor tissue from sampling region 2. Indicated subset: tumor region T2, inferior pole. The CDR3 region is CASSLSGQVGQLQHF. Here the CDR3 DNA reads TGTGCCAGCAGCTTATCGGGACAAGTTGGCCAGCTCCAGCACTTT.